The T cell receptor (beta chain) described here comes from a study of T-cell memory formation after mild COVID-19. Study-wide findings and caveats: For contracting clones, CD4+ ones sat mainly in CM and EM, CD8+ in EMRA. The authors left the SARS-CoV-2 specificity of second-wave clones peaking on day 37 unconfirmed.

This CDR3 comprises 14 residues. The V and J ends lost 0 bases and 5 bases respectively, with 11 bases between them. The germline V gene has CDR1 SGHRS and CDR2 YFSETQ. Sample barcodes and UMIs were carried by the TCR alpha and TCR beta cDNA libraries that 5'RACE generated with constant-segment primers. TCRdb reprocessed the 5' RACE reads with MiXCR, giving one entry per CDR3 protein. The sample yields roughly 310,000 distinct CDR3 sequences, 15% to 20% seen once. For this clonotype: The antigen remains undetermined.

The chain links TRBV5-1 to TRBJ1-1; perhaps TRBD1 as D (5 bases). The source of this sequence is a man aged 18 to 30 who had mild COVID-19 (a few samples of this study predate the infection). Cell type and time point are not known. The sample taken for sequencing was PBMCs or a T cell subset sorted from them (not recorded which). The CDR3 DNA sequence: TGCGCCAGCAGCTTGGCAGGGATGGATACTGAAGCTTTCTTT. It is translated as CASSLAGMDTEAFF.